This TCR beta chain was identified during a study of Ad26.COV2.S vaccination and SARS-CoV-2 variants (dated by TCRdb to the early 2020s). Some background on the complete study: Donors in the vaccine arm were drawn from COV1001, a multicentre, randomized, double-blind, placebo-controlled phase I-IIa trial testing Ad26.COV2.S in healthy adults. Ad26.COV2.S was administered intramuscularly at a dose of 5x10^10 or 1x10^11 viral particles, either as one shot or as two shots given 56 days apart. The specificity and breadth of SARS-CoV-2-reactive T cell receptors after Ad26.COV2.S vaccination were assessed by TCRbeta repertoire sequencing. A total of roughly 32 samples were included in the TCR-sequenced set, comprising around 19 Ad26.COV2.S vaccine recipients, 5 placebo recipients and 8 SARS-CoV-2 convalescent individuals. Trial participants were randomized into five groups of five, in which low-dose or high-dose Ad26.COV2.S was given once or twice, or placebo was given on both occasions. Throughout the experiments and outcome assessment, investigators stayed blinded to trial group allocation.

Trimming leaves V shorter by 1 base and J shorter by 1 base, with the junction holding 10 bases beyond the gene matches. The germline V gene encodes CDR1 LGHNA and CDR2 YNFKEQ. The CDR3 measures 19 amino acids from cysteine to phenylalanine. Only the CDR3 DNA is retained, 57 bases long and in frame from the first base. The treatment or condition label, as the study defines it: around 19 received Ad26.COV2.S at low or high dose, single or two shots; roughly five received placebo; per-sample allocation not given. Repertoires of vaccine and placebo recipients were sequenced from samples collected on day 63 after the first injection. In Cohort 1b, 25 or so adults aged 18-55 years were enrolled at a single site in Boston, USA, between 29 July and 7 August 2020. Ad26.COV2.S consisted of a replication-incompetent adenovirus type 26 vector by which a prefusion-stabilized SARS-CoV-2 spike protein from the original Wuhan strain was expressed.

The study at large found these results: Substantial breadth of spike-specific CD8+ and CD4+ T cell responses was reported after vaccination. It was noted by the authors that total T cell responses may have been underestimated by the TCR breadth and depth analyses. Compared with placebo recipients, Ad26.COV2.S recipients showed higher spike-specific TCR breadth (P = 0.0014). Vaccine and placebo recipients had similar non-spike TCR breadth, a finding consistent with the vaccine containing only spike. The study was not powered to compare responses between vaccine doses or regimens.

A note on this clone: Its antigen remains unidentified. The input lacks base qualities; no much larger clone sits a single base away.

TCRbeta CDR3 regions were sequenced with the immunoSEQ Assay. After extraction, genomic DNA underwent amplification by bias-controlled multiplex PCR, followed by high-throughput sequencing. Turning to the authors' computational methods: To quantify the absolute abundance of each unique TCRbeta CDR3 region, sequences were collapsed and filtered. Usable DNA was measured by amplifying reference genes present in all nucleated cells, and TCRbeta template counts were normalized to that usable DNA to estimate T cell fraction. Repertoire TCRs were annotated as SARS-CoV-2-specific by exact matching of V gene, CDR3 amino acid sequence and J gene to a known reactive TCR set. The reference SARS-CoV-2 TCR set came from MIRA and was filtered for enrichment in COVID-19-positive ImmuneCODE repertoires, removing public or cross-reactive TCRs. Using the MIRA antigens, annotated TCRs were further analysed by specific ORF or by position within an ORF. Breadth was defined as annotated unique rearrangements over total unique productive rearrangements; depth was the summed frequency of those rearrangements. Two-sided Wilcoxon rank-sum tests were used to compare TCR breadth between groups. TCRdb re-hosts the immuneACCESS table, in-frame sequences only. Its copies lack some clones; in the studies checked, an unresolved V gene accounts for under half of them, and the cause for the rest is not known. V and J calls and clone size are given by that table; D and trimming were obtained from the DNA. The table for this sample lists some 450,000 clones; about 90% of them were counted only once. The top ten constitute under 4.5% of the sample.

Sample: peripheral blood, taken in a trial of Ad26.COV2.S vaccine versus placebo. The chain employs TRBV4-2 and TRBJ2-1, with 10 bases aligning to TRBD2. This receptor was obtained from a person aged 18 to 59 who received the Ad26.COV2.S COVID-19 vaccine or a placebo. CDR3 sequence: CASSQGTRSGRGSYNEQFF. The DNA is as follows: TGTGCCAGCAGCCAAGGGACACGAAGCGGGAGGGGGTCCTACAATGAGCAGTTCTTC.